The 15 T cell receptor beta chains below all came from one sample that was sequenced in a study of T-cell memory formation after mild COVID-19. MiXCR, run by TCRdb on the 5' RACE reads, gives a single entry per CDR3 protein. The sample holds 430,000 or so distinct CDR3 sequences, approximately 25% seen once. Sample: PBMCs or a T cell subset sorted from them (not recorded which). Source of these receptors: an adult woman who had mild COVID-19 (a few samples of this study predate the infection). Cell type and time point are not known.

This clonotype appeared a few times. The CDR3 region has the DNA TGTGCCAGCAGCTCTTCATTTTGGGCTGAAGCTTTCTTT. This sequence encodes CASSSSFWAEAFF. V usage is TRBV5-6 and J usage is TRBJ1-1; D not certain. Per germline, CDR1 SGHDT and CDR2 YYEEEE. V dropped 3 bases and J dropped 6 bases, with 12 bases sitting between them. CDR3 size: 13 residues.

CDR3 protein: CASSPRAPGQTNTGELFF. As DNA, the CDR3 is TGTGCCAGCTCACCTCGCGCGCCGGGACAGACGAACACCGGGGAGCTGTTTTTT. J is TRBJ2-2 and V is TRBV18; 7 nucleotides agree with TRBD1. This CDR3 comprises 18 residues. Germline V gene data show CDR1 as KGHSH and CDR2 as LQKENI. Trimming removed 3 bases from V and 0 bases from J; junction bases left unmatched: 10.

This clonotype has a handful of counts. CDR3 in amino acids: CASSLVLSRVGHQPQHF. CDR3 nucleotide sequence: TGTGCCAGCAGCTTAGTTCTCTCCAGGGTGGGCCATCAGCCCCAGCATTTT. This chain links TRBV7-8 with TRBJ1-5; tentatively, D is TRBD1 (5 bases). Trimming cost V 1 base and J 5 bases, with 18 bases left between them. The CDR3 spans 17 residues. Germline lookup yields CDR1 SGHVS and CDR2 FQNEAQ.

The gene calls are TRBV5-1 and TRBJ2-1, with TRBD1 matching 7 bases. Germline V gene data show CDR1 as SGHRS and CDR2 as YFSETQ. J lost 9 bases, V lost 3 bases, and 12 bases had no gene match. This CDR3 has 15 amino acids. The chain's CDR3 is CASSSGQVQLGEQFF. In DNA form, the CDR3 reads TGCGCCAGCAGCTCCGGACAGGTCCAACTGGGTGAGCAGTTCTTC.

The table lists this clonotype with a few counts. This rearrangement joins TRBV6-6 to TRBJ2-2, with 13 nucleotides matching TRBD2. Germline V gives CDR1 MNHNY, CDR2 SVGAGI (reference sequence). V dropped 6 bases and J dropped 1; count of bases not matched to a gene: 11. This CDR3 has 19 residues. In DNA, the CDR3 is TGTGCCAGCAGCACCGCCGGACTAGCGGGAGTCTGGAACACCGGGGAGCTGTTTTTT. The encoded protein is CASSTAGLAGVWNTGELFF.

CDR3 amino acids: CASSFPGGSVETQYF. Here the CDR3 DNA reads TGTGCCAGCAGTTTCCCTGGCGGTTCTGTGGAGACCCAGTACTTC. This sequence joins TRBV28 and TRBJ2-5; no reliable D call. The germline CDR1 and CDR2 sequences are MDHEN and SYDVKM. V was shortened by 3 bases and J by 5 bases, with 16 bases between the two germline ends. The CDR3 is made up of 15 amino acids.

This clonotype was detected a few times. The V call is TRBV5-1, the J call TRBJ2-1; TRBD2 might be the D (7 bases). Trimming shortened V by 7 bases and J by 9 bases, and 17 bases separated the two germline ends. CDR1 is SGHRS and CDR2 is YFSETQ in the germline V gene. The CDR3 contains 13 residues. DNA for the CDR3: TGCGCCAGCTTAGCAAGGGGGGGAAGTGAGCAGTTCTTC. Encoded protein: CASLARGGSEQFF.

In nucleotides, the CDR3 is TGCAGCGTTGACCTAAGCCTGACAGGGGACTATGGCTACACCTTC. Amino acid sequence: CSVDLSLTGDYGYTF. V and J are TRBV29-1 and TRBJ1-2; TRBD1 agrees at 8 bases. Germline V gene data show CDR1 as SQVTM and CDR2 as ANQGSEA. The CDR3 extends over 15 amino acids. The ends lost 3 bases at V and 3 bases at J; junction bases unmatched: 9.

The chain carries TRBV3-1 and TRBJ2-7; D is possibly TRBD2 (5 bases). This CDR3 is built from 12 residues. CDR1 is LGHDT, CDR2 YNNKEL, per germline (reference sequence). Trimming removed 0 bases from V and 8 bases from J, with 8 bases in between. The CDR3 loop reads CASSQDRGQQYF. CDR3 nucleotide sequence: TGTGCCAGCAGCCAAGACCGGGGTCAGCAGTACTTC.

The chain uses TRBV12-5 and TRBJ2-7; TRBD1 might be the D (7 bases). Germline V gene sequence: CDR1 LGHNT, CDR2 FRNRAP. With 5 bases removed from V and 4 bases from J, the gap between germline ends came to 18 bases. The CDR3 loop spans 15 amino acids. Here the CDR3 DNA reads TGTGCTAGTGGTCTCCTAGCGACAGGGAGGTACGAGCAGTACTTC. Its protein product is CASGLLATGRYEQYF.

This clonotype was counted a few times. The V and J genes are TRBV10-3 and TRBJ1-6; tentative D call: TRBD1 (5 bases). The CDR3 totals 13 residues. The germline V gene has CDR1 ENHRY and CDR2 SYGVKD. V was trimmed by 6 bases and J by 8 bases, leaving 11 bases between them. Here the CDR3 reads CAIRGEGDSPLHF. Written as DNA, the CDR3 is TGTGCCATCAGAGGAGAAGGGGATTCACCCCTCCACTTT.

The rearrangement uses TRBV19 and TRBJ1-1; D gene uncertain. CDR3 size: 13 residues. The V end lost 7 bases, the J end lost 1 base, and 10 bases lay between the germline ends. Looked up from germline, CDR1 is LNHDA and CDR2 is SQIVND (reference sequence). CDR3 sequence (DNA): TGTGCCAGTACCCCGACAACGAACACTGAAGCTTTCTTT. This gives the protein CASTPTTNTEAFF.

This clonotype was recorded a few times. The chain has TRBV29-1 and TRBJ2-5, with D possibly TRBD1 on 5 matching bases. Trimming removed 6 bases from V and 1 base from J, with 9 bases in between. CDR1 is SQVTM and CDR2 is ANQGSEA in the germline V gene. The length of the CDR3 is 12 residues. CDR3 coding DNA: TGCAGCGTCGCCGACAGCCAAGAGACCCAGTACTTC. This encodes CSVADSQETQYF.

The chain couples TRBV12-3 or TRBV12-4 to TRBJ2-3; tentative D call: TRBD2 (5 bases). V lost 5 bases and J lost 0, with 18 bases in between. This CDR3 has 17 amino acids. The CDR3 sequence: CASSKLGAAESTDTQYF. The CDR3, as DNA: TGTGCCAGCAGTAAACTAGGTGCTGCGGAAAGCACAGATACGCAGTATTTT.

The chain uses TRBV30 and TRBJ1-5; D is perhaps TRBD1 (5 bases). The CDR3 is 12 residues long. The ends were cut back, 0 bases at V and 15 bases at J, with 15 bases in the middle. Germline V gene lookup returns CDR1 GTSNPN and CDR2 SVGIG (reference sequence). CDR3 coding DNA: TGTGCCTGGAGTGTAGGGGCCCTGGCGCCGCATTTT. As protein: CAWSVGALAPHF.